Included here is one T cell receptor (beta chain) sequence, with context. This entry is derived from a study of human T cells and chemical hapten exposure. One entry per CDR3 protein results from TCRdb running MiXCR on the RACE reads. The profile covers 150,000 to 200,000 distinct CDR3 sequences, with 25% to 35% appearing a single time and about 2% taken by the ten largest. The time point is: patch test 3, about 24 weeks after DPC sensitization. Treatment noted: therapeutic diphenylcyclopropenone sensitization with weekly scalp DPC. This TCR came from a young woman with alopecia areata. Some clones in this sample may be carry-over from other donors' samples. The source material was whole blood, sampled in connection with sensitization to the hapten diphenylcyclopropenone (DPC).

The CDR3 sequence is CASTPRGGAITEAFF. Written as DNA, the CDR3 is TGTGCCAGCACTCCCCGGGGGGGGGCGATTACTGAAGCTTTCTTT. This chain connects TRBV28 to TRBJ1-1, with D tentatively TRBD1 (6 bases). The CDR3 covers 15 residues. The germline CDR1 and CDR2 sequences are MDHEN and SYDVKM. Deletions cut 7 bases from V and 5 bases from J, with 20 bases between.